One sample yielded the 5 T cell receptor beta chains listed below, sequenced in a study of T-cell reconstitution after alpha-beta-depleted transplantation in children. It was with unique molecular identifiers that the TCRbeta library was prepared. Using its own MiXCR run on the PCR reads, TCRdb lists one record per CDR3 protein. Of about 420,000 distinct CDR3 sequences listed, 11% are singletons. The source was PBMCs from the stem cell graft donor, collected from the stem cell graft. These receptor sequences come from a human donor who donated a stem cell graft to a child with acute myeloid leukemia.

The DNA of the CDR3 is TGTGCCACCAGTGACCCCCATGGGGGTGGGGCAGATACGCAGTATTTT. Protein sequence: CATSDPHGGGADTQYF. The rearrangement uses TRBV24-1 and TRBJ2-3; possibly TRBD1 or TRBD2 for D (5 bases each). The V end lost 4 bases, the J end lost 4 bases, and 17 bases lay between the germline ends. The CDR3 is made up of 16 amino acids. Per the germline V gene, CDR1 is KGHDR and CDR2 is SFDVKD.

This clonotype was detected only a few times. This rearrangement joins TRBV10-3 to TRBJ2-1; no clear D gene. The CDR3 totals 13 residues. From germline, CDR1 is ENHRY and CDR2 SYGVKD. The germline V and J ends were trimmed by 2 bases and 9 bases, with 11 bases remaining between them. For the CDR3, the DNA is TGTGCCATCAGTGAGATCATAGCAGGTGAGCAGTTCTTC. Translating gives CAISEIIAGEQFF.

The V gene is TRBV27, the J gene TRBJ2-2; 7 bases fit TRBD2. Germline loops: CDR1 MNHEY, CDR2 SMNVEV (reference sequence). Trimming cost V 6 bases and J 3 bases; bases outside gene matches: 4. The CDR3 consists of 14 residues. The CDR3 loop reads CASRGGLYTGELFF. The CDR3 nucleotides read TGTGCCAGCAGGGGAGGGTTGTACACCGGGGAGCTGTTTTTT.

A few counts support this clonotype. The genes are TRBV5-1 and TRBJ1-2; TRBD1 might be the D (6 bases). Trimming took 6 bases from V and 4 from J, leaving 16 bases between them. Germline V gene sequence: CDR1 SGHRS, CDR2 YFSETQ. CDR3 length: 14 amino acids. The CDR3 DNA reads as TGCGCCAGCACCCCAAAGGGGGAGTTCTATGGCTACACCTTC. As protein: CASTPKGEFYGYTF.

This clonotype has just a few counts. CDR3 residues: CASSTRRDRYEQYF. In DNA form, the CDR3 reads TGTGCCAGCAGCACCCGACGAGACCGGTACGAGCAGTACTTC. The V call is TRBV3-1, the J call TRBJ2-7; D is unclear. Germline assignment: CDR1 LGHDT and CDR2 YNNKEL (reference sequence). The CDR3 has 14 amino acids. V gave up 5 bases and J gave up 4 bases, with 15 bases separating them.